This TCR beta chain emerged from a study of beta chain features in type 1 diabetes. As for this clone: Antigen specificity is unknown.

Investigators reverse transcribed all isolated RNA, so they sequenced expressed TCRB transcripts. The read count averaged roughly 4 million across naive, central memory and regulatory T cell samples. Clones were read by immunoSEQ multiplex PCR, and TCRdb kept only the in-frame ones, dropping some. The sample contains over 100,000 clones, about 17% of which appear only once. With 6 bases clipped from V and 6 bases from J, the junction kept 5 bases outside the gene matches. The CDR3 length is 13 residues. In germline, CDR1 is KGHSH, CDR2 LQKENI. Via the markers CD45RO/CCR7/CD25/CD127/CD95/CD27, stem cell-like memory, regulatory, central memory and naive CD4+ cells were sorted. Findings of the study overall: More deletions and fewer insertions at VDJ junctions were seen in type 1 diabetes patients. Moderately but significantly shorter TCRB CDR3s were found in Type 1 diabetes patients in all four CD4+ subsets.

This receptor was obtained from a man younger than 40 with type 1 diabetes. The rearrangement joins TRBV18 to TRBJ2-1; 7 bases line up with TRBD1. Sequencing was done on a sample of central memory CD4+ T cells from blood. CDR3 protein: CASSSGGFNEQFF. The CDR3 bases are TGTGCCAGCTCGTCAGGGGGATTCAATGAGCAGTTCTTC.